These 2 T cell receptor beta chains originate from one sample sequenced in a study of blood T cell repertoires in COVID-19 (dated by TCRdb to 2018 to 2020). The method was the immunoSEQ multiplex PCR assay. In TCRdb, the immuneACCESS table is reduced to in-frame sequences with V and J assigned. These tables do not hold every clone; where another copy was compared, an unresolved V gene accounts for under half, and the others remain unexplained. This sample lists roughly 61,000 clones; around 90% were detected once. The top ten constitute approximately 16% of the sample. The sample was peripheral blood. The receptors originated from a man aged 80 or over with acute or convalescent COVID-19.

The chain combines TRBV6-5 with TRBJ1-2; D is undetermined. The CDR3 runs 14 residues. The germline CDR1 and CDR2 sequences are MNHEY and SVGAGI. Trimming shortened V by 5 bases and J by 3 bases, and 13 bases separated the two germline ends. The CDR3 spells CASSPSRQDYGYTF. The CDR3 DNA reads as TGTGCCAGCAGTCCCTCCCGGCAGGACTATGGCTACACCTTC.

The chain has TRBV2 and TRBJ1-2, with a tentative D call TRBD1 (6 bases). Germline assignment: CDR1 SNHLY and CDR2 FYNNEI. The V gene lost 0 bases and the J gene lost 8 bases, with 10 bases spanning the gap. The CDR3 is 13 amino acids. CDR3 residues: CASSEAAGVGYTF. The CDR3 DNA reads TGTGCCAGCAGTGAAGCGGCAGGGGTAGGCTACACCTTC.